This paragraph covers one T cell receptor beta chain sequence. V was cut by 7 bases and J by 7 bases, with 16 bases left in between. This CDR3 comprises 13 residues. Germline lookup yields CDR1 WSHSY and CDR2 SAAADI. TCRdb keeps only in-frame clones here, not all; method: immunoSEQ multiplex PCR. The sample has around 76,000 clones; roughly 91% are singletons. The record originates from a study of technical replicates of blood from a handful of donors. This TCR derives from a human donor in good health. The genes are TRBV10-2 and TRBJ2-5; TRBD1 is a possible D gene (8 bases). The sample was T cells isolated from PBMCs. CDR3: CASKTGGGGTQYF. CDR3 sequence (DNA): TGCGCCAGCAAAACAGGGGGGGGAGGGACCCAGTACTTC.